This T cell receptor (beta chain) was profiled in a study of identical twins. Everyone who gave samples was a healthy Caucasian. Concerning this clonotype: Its antigen is not known.

The study's findings and limits: Memory repertoires lacked the insertion deficit that abundant cord blood beta clonotypes showed. Possibly, invariant MAIT and iNKT cells partly confounded zero-insertion analyses. The authors drew conclusions from cross-sectional statistical analysis rather than following the same donors.

Each CDR3 protein gets one entry after TCRdb re-called the 5' RACE reads with MiXCR. The data contain some 660,000 distinct CDR3 sequences, more than 6.5% of them singletons. Unmatched junction bases numbered 9, after V lost 5 bases and J lost 0 bases. The CDR3 is 19 residues long. Germline CDR1 ENHRY, CDR2 SYGVKD. The data were also submitted as part of a second study, on yellow fever vaccine responses in identical twins.

This sequence was found in a woman between 18 and 30 years old in good health. The genes are TRBV10-3 and TRBJ2-1, with 14 bases lining up with TRBD2. The sequencing sample was made of PBMCs. CDR3 sequence (DNA): TGTGCCATCAGTTTTCGACTAGCGGGAGGGCCCCGCTCCTACAATGAGCAGTTCTTC. Translating gives CAISFRLAGGPRSYNEQFF.